The 8 T cell receptor beta chains below come from one sample, sequenced in a study of T cells in Graves' hyperthyroidism and ophthalmopathy. Amplified TCR beta CDR3 regions came from RNA transcripts. The study used the HTBI primer set for a first-round RT-PCR of the TCR CDR3. TCRdb used MiXCR to reprocess the multiplex PCR reads, holding one entry per CDR3 protein. This sample carries about 210,000 distinct CDR3 sequences, under 20% of them seen once, and the ten largest clones take around 50%. Material for sequencing was blood. Source of these receptors: a middle-aged man with Graves' hyperthyroidism.

The chain carries TRBV2 and TRBJ1-1; D may be TRBD1 (6 bases). Trimming cost V 4 bases and J 1 base, with 16 bases left between them. The CDR3 length is 16 residues. Germline loops: CDR1 SNHLY, CDR2 FYNNEI. The CDR3 sequence: CASSARRGGANTEAFF. Here the CDR3 DNA reads TGTGCCAGCAGTGCCAGACGGGGGGGGGCGAACACTGAAGCTTTCTTT.

About this clonotype: A much larger clone differs by one base, so this may be a read error. The chain links TRBV5-1 to TRBJ2-5; the D is unclear. This CDR3 has 12 residues. The germline V gene has CDR1 SGHRS and CDR2 YFSETQ. V lost 7 bases and J 1 base, leaving 8 bases between the germline ends. The CDR3 DNA is TGCGCCAGCGGCCTGACCCAAGAGACCCAGTACTTC. Protein: CASGLTQETQYF.

The chain is built from TRBV5-4 and TRBJ1-2, with 7 bases that match TRBD1. Per germline, CDR1 SGHNT and CDR2 YYREEE (reference sequence). CDR3 size: 14 residues. With V trimmed by 1 base and J by 3 bases, 3 bases remained unmatched. The CDR3 loop reads CASSLRQGHYGYTF. Here the CDR3 DNA reads TGTGCCAGCAGCTTGCGACAGGGCCACTATGGCTACACCTTC.

The chain employs TRBV5-1 and TRBJ2-3; D tentatively reads TRBD1 or TRBD2 (5 bases each). Germline lookup yields CDR1 SGHRS and CDR2 YFSETQ. This CDR3 is 15 amino acids long. V was cut by 5 bases and J by 1 base, with 14 bases left in between. The CDR3 reads CASRPPQGGTDTQYF. In DNA form, the CDR3 reads TGCGCCAGCAGACCACCGCAGGGAGGCACAGATACGCAGTATTTT.

The chain carries TRBV18 and TRBJ1-6; no clear D. The CDR3 runs to 14 residues. The V gene's germline CDR1 is KGHSH and CDR2 LQKENI. V shed 4 bases and J shed 3 bases, with 7 bases lying between them. CDR3 nucleotide sequence: TGTGCCAGCTCACAAGGAGACTATAATTCACCCCTCCACTTT. Amino acids: CASSQGDYNSPLHF.

The gene calls are TRBV7-9 and TRBJ1-4, with a possible D match to TRBD1 (5 bases). This CDR3 spans 13 amino acids. Trimming removed 5 bases from V and 10 bases from J, with 14 bases in between. The germline gives CDR1 SEHNR, CDR2 FQNEAQ (reference sequence). Written as DNA, the CDR3 is TGTGCCAGCAGCGTCCGGGGGAAACGAAAACTGTTTTTT. This codes for CASSVRGKRKLFF.

This clonotype was seen only a few times. V gene TRBV7-9 combines with J gene TRBJ1-4; no reliable D call. V gave up 4 bases and J gave up 7 bases, with 16 bases separating them. This CDR3 spans 15 amino acids. The germline gives CDR1 SEHNR, CDR2 FQNEAQ (reference sequence). The CDR3 DNA follows: TGTGCCAGCAGCTCCCTGGGGATGAAAGGTGAAAAACTGTTTTTT. As protein: CASSSLGMKGEKLFF.

The sample holds a few counts of this clonotype. The chain combines TRBV7-6 with TRBJ2-5; D is unclear. CDR3 length: 14 residues. From germline, CDR1 is SGHVS and CDR2 FNYEAQ. The ends were cut back, 2 bases at V and 0 bases at J, with 7 bases in the middle. The CDR3 spells CASSLYEYQETQYF. For the CDR3, the DNA is TGTGCCAGCAGCTTATATGAGTACCAAGAGACCCAGTACTTC.